This T cell receptor (beta chain) appears in the sequencing data of a study of blood T cell repertoires in COVID-19. The CDR3 totals 13 residues. The germline gives CDR1 ENHRY, CDR2 SYGVKD. Trimming removed 4 bases at V and 6 bases at J, with 10 bases between. Libraries were prepared by immunoSEQ multiplex PCR; TCRdb keeps only in-frame clonotypes and omits some of them. This sample has around 88,000 clones, with 85% to 95% found just once. Sequencing used peripheral blood. This rearrangement joins TRBV10-3 to TRBJ2-1, with D possibly TRBD2 on 5 matching bases. This sequence was found in a man between 60 and 75 years old with acute or convalescent COVID-19. CDR3 region: CAISVLVGNEQFF. CDR3 sequence (DNA): TGTGCCATCAGTGTACTAGTCGGCAATGAGCAGTTCTTC.